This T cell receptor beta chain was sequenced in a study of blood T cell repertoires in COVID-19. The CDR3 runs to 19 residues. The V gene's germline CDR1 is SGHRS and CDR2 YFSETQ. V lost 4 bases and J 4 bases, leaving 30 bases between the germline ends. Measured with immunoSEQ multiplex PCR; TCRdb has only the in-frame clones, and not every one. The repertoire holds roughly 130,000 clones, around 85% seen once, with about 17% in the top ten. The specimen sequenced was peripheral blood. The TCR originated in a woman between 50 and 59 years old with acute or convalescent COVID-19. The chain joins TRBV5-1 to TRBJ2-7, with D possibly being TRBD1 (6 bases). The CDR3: CASSPSDRSPGHMGYEQYF. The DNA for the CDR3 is TGCGCCAGCAGCCCCAGTGACAGATCACCGGGACACATGGGATACGAGCAGTACTTC.